A selection of T cell receptor beta chains follows, all from one sample in a study of CD8 T cells in Susac syndrome. A single record per CDR3 protein comes from TCRdb applying MiXCR to the immunoSEQ multiplex PCR reads. Among about 210,000 distinct CDR3 sequences, approximately 95% were seen once, and the ten largest hold around 0.1%. The specimen sequenced was CD4+ T cells from PBMCs. The receptors originated from a human donor in good health. Each CDR3 is given with its conserved first and last residue. A D gene is named only where the DNA matches it firmly. A row's size may be missing; if present it is once, few, many or a size class.

>.|TRBV25-1|TRBJ1-6|.
CASSAPGLNSPLHF
TGTGCCAGCAGTGCCCCGGGCCTCAATTCACCCCTCCACTTT
>.|TRBV25-1|TRBJ2-7|.
CASSESNTRDEQYF
TGTGCCAGCAGTGAATCTAACACCAGGGACGAGCAGTACTTC
>.|TRBV9|TRBJ2-5|.
CASSVAGQETQYF
TGTGCCAGCAGCGTAGCGGGGCAAGAGACCCAGTACTTC
>.|TRBV29-1|TRBJ2-5|.
CSVESGIGETQYF
TGCAGCGTTGAATCCGGGATCGGAGAGACCCAGTACTTC
>.|TRBV4-3|TRBJ1-2|.
CASSSGVDYGYTF
TGCGCCAGCAGCTCAGGGGTTGACTATGGCTACACCTTC
>.|TRBV20-1|TRBJ1-2|.
CSARFPGRDYGYTF
TGCAGTGCTAGATTCCCAGGGAGGGACTATGGCTACACCTTC
>once|TRBV18|TRBJ1-1|.
CASSLGTDTEAFF
TGTGCCAGCTCACTAGGGACGGACACTGAAGCTTTCTTT
>.|TRBV19|TRBJ1-5|.
CASSTTRDQPQHF
TGTGCCAGTAGTACCACCCGGGATCAGCCCCAGCATTTT
>.|TRBV5-8|TRBJ2-5|TRBD1
CASSSPDRRQETQYF
TGTGCCAGCAGCTCCCCGGACAGGCGGCAAGAGACCCAGTACTTC
>.|TRBV6-1|TRBJ1-2|.
CASSEGGVRYGYTF
TGTGCCAGCAGTGAAGGAGGGGTTCGGTATGGCTACACCTTC
>.|TRBV28|TRBJ1-2|.
CASSSPVGFYGYTF
TGTGCCAGCAGTTCCCCCGTGGGTTTCTATGGCTACACCTTC
>.|TRBV6-1|TRBJ1-6|TRBD1
CASSPRPLTLTGLGSPLHF
TGTGCCAGCAGTCCGAGGCCCCTCACGCTGACAGGGCTAGGATCACCCCTCCACTTT
>few|TRBV5-1|TRBJ2-3|.
CASALDGSGTDTQYF
TGCGCCAGCGCTTTGGACGGCTCCGGCACAGATACGCAGTATTTT
>.|TRBV7-3|TRBJ2-1|TRBD2
CASSLAGGQHNEQFF
TGTGCCAGCAGCTTAGCGGGGGGGCAGCACAATGAGCAGTTCTTC
>.|TRBV5-6|TRBJ2-5|TRBD1
CASSPPAGGPFQETQYF
TGTGCCAGCAGCCCCCCCGCAGGGGGCCCCTTCCAAGAGACCCAGTACTTC
>.|TRBV19|TRBJ1-5|.
CASKRPEKGNQPQHF
TGTGCCAGTAAACGGCCTGAGAAGGGCAATCAGCCCCAGCATTTT
>.|TRBV7-2|TRBJ2-6|.
CASSVGLSGANVLTF
TGTGCCAGCAGCGTGGGACTCTCTGGGGCCAACGTCCTGACTTTC
>.|TRBV23-1|TRBJ1-4|.
CASMGFRVGNEKLFF
TGCGCCAGCATGGGGTTTCGAGTGGGTAATGAAAAACTGTTTTTT
>.|TRBV29-1|TRBJ1-5|.
CSVGIRVDQPQHF
TGCAGCGTTGGTATCCGCGTAGACCAGCCCCAGCATTTT
>.|TRBV2|TRBJ1-2|.
CATRRGADYGYTF
TGTGCCACTCGCCGGGGGGCGGACTATGGCTACACCTTC
>.|TRBV7-2|TRBJ2-5|TRBD1
CASSSMTGGETQYF
TGTGCCAGCAGCTCGATGACAGGGGGAGAGACCCAGTACTTC
>once|TRBV6-1|TRBJ1-4|TRBD1
CASKIRDRRPTTNEKLFF
TGTGCCAGCAAGATCCGGGACAGGAGACCAACAACTAATGAAAAACTGTTTTTT
>.|TRBV5-1|TRBJ2-7|.
CASRLDRLYEQYF
TGCGCCAGCAGGCTGGATAGGTTGTACGAGCAGTACTTC
>.|TRBV20-1|TRBJ2-1|TRBD2
CSARLLAGGMGEQFF
TGCAGTGCTCGTCTCCTAGCGGGGGGCATGGGTGAGCAGTTCTTC
>few|TRBV5-1|TRBJ1-6|.
CASSSKSSYNSPLHF
TGCGCCAGCAGCTCTAAGAGCTCCTATAATTCACCCCTCCACTTT
>.|TRBV5-1|TRBJ1-1|.
CASSLEGVAEAFF
TGCGCCAGCAGCTTGGAAGGGGTAGCTGAAGCTTTCTTT
>once|TRBV20-1|TRBJ2-7|.
CSASKDYEQYF
TGCAGTGCTAGCAAAGACTACGAGCAGTACTTC
>.|TRBV20-1|TRBJ2-5|.
CSARDFETQYF
TGCAGTGCTAGAGATTTCGAGACCCAGTACTTC
>.|TRBV7-2|TRBJ2-5|.
CASSLVGRKETQYF
TGTGCCAGCAGCTTAGTGGGCAGAAAAGAGACCCAGTACTTC
>.|TRBV4-1|TRBJ2-7|.
CASSQEDRASYEQYF
TGCGCCAGCAGCCAAGAGGACCGAGCTTCCTACGAGCAGTACTTC
>.|TRBV28|TRBJ2-4|.
CASRTLQGRKNIQYF
TGTGCCAGCAGGACCCTACAGGGAAGAAAAAACATTCAGTACTTC
>.|TRBV3-1|TRBJ2-7|.
CASSQGSRDEQYF
TGTGCCAGCAGCCAAGGCTCTCGGGACGAGCAGTACTTC
>once|TRBV7-9|TRBJ1-2|TRBD1
CASSLGGTGNGHTF
TGTGCCAGCAGCTTAGGGGGGACAGGAAACGGACACACCTTC
>once|TRBV6-2/TRBV6-3|TRBJ2-1|TRBD2
CASSRLSGGLDRNEQFF
TGTGCCAGCAGTCGTCTCAGCGGGGGCCTCGACAGGAATGAGCAGTTCTTC
>.|TRBV4-1|TRBJ1-6|TRBD1
CASSHSGQGNSPLHF
TGCGCCAGCAGCCACTCCGGACAGGGGAATTCACCCCTCCACTTT
>.|TRBV29-1|TRBJ2-2|.
CSVDRVGTGELFF
TGCAGCGTTGACAGGGTTGGGACCGGGGAGCTGTTTTTT
>.|TRBV3-1|TRBJ2-1|TRBD2
CASSETPSGGPGEQFF
TGTGCCAGCAGCGAAACCCCTAGCGGGGGGCCGGGGGAGCAGTTCTTC
>.|TRBV18|TRBJ2-3|TRBD2
CASSPIIAGSTDTQYF
TGTGCCAGCTCACCGATCATAGCGGGGAGCACAGATACGCAGTATTTT
>.|TRBV20-1|TRBJ2-5|.
CSASMGARGLPGTQYF
TGCAGTGCTTCGATGGGCGCCCGGGGCCTGCCGGGTACCCAGTACTTC
>.|TRBV7-2|TRBJ1-1|.
CASIRGGGWTEAFF
TGTGCCAGCATCCGGGGGGGAGGTTGGACTGAAGCTTTCTTT
>.|TRBV18|TRBJ2-1|TRBD1
CASSPYSGTGRNEQFF
TGTGCCAGCTCACCGTATTCCGGGACAGGGAGGAATGAGCAGTTCTTC
>.|TRBV4-1|TRBJ1-1|.
CASSQGILNTEAFF
TGCGCCAGCAGCCAAGGGATTCTGAACACTGAAGCTTTCTTT
>.|TRBV12-3/TRBV12-4|TRBJ2-5|.
CASSRPGGAVQYF
TGTGCCAGCAGTCGCCCAGGGGGGGCGGTCCAGTACTTC
>.|TRBV6-1|TRBJ1-4|TRBD1
CASRPGTGYEKLFF
TGTGCCAGCAGGCCCGGGACAGGGTATGAAAAACTGTTTTTT
>.|TRBV5-1|TRBJ2-7|.
CATRQEFGEQYF
TGCGCCACCAGACAGGAGTTCGGCGAGCAGTACTTC